The present entry profiles one T cell receptor beta chain with its context. Its antigen has not been determined. No much larger clonotype is one base removed from it; base qualities were not supplied. Libraries were prepared through 5' RACE. The sequencing machine was an Illumina HiSeq 2000. Template switching added a universal primer binding site, and the final cDNA carried a unique molecular identifier that allowed TCR cDNA molecules to be counted accurately. Specific primers in the conserved constant-segment region were used to synthesize first-strand cDNA for the TCR alpha and beta chains. To control for contamination, each cDNA library was double barcoded with a SMART-Mk sample barcode plus Illumina barcodes. TruSeq adapter sequences along with Illumina sample barcodes were introduced in two successive PCR steps. Sequencing of the TCR alpha and beta cDNA libraries was done on the Illumina HiSeq platform using custom primers. In the source study's methods: Unique molecular identifiers were extracted from raw reads with MiGEC, and CDR3 positions were determined with MiXCR. Recombination models were inferred per individual with the repgenHMM and IGoR tools using an EM algorithm. Shared clonotype analysis was performed with the tcR package in R, normalizing sharing by the product of cloneset sizes. To study raw recombination without the effects of thymic and clonal selection, out-of-frame nonproductive sequences were analyzed. Using fastp trimming at Q25 and MiXCR clonotype assembly, TCRdb reanalyzed the public sequencing data and kept in-frame beta chains. Each entry merges the rows of one CDR3 protein and shows their most common DNA and genes. These V and J calls originate from TCRdb's pipeline instead of the authors' own analysis. Here the sample has hundreds of thousands of distinct CDR3 sequences; roughly 9% occur a single time. Under 7.5% of the sample is held by the ten biggest clonotypes.

The entry originates in a study of identical twins (dated by TCRdb to the mid-2010s). In the study overall: The study deep-sequenced TCR alpha and beta repertoires from monozygotic twins, unrelated adults of various ages and cord blood to test whether fetal clonotypes persist. To rule out contamination, replicate twin experiments were performed at different times with different library preparation protocols. What the authors observed across the whole study: Compared with coincidental sharing between unrelated individuals, an excess of low generation-probability sequences was observed among out-of-frame TCR alpha sequences shared between twins. Abundant cord blood beta clonotypes carried fewer insertions; young adult naive repertoires showed a weaker similar trend, while memory repertoires showed none. Invariant T cells such as MAIT and iNKT could partly confound zero-insertion analyses, although diverse VJ usage argued against such confounding for most clonotypes. Recombination models systematically underestimated out-of-frame TCR alpha sharing in monozygotic twins but agreed with sharing between unrelated individuals. In beta out-of-frame sequences, excess twin sharing was weaker, because having fewer shared sequences lowered the signal-to-noise ratio. Because the same donors could not be followed over many years, the conclusions depended on cross-sectional statistical analysis.

Every donor in the study was a healthy Caucasian. The twin cohort consisted of three pairs of female monozygotic twins, all aged about 18 to 29 years. Positive isolation kits from Invitrogen were used to isolate the CD4+ and CD8+ T cell populations. V is trimmed back by 3 bases and J by 5 bases, and the junction contains 7 bases that no gene match accounts for. The germline V gene specifies SGDLS as CDR1 and YYNGEE as CDR2. The CDR3 covers 16 residues, taking in both the cysteine and the phenylalanine. CDR3 DNA is the only sequence kept; it has 48 bases, read in frame from the first base. These data also featured in a second study, about yellow fever vaccine responses in identical twins. Reported in the second study: According to the authors, the vaccine-induced T cell response in identical twins seemed to be partly convergent and partly specific to each individual. Focusing on identical twins, the study followed the T cell clones that responded to the vaccine, and did so with precision.

Input material: CD8+ T cells sorted from blood. The sequence is built from TRBV9 and TRBJ2-2, and 10 junction bases match TRBD1. This receptor was obtained from a woman aged 18-29 years in good health. This receptor has the CDR3 CASSEPRTGGTGELFF. Read as DNA, the sequence is TGTGCCAGCAGCGAGCCCCGGACAGGGGGGACCGGGGAGCTGTTTTTT.